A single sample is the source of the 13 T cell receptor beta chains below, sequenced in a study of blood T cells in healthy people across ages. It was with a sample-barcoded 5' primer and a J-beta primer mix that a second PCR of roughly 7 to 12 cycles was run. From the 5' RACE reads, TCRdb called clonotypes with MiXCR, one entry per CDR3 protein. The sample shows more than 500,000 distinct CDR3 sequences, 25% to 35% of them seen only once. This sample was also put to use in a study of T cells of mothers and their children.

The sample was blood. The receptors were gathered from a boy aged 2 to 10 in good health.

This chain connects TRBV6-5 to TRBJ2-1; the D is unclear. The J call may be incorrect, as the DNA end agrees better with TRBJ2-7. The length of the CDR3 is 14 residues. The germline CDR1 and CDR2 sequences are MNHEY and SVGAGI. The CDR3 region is CASSYGIGSYEQYF. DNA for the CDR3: TGTGCCAGCAGTTACGGGATCGGCTCCTACGAGCAGTACTTC.

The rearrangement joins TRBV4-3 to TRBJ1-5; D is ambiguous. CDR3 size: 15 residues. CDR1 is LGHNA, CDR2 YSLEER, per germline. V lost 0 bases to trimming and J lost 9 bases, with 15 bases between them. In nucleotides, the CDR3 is TGCGCCAGCAGCCAAGATCTGGCAGCCAAATGGCCCCAGCATTTT. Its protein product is CASSQDLAAKWPQHF.

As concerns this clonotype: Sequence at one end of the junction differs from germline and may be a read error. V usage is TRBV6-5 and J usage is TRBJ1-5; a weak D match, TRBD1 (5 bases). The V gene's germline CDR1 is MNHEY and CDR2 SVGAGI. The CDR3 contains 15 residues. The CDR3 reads CASRYSQGTGQPQHF. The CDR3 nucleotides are TGTGCCAGCAGATACTCGCAGGGTACGGGTCAGCCCCAGCATTTT.

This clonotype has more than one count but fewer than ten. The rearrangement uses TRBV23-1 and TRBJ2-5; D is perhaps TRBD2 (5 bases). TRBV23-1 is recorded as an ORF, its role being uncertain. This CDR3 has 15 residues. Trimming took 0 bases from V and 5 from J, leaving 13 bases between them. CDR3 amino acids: CASSQSRAVWETQYF. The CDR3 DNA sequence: TGCGCCAGCAGTCAATCGCGGGCCGTTTGGGAGACCCAGTACTTC.

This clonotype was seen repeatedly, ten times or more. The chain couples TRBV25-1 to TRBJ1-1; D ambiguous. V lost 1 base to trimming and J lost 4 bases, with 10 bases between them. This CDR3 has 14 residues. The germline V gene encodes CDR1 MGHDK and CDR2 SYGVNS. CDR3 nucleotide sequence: TGTGCCAGCAGTGAATTCAGCCCCACCACTGAAGCTTTCTTT. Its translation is CASSEFSPTTEAFF.

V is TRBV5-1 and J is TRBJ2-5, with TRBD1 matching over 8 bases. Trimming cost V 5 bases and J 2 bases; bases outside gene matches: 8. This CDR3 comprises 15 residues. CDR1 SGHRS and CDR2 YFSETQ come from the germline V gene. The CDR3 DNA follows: TGCGCCAGCAGAGGTGGGGACAGGCATCAAGAGACCCAGTACTTC. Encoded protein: CASRGGDRHQETQYF.

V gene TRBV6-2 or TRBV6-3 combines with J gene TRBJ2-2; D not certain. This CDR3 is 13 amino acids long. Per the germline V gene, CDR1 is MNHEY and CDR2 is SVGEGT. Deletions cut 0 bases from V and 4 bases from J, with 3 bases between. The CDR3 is CASSYSTTGELFF. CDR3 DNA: TGTGCCAGCAGTTACTCTACCACCGGGGAGCTGTTTTTT.

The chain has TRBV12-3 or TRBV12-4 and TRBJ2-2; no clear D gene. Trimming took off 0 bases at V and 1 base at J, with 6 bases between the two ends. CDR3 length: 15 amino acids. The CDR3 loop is CASSLAEKNTGELFF. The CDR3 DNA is TGTGCCAGCAGTTTAGCGGAGAAGAACACCGGGGAGCTGTTTTTT.

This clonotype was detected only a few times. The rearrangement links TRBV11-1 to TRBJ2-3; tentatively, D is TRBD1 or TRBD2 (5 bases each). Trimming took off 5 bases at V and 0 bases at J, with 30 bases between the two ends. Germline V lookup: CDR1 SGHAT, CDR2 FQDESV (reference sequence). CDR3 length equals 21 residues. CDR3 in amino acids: CASSTYRTGTDRADSTDTQYF. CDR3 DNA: TGTGCCAGCAGCACCTACCGGACCGGGACGGACCGGGCTGATAGCACAGATACGCAGTATTTT.

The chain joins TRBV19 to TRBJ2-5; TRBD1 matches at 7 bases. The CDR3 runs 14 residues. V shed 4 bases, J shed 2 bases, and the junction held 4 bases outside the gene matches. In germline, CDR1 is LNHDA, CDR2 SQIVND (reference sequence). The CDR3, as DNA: TGTGCCAGTAGTACGACAGGGTGGCAAGAGACCCAGTACTTC. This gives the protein CASSTTGWQETQYF.

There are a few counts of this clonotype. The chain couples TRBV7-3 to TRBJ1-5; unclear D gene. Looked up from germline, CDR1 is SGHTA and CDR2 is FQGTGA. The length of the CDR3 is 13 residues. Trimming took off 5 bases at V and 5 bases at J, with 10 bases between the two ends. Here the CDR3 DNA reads TGTGCCAGCAGCGTTGACGCTGATCAGCCCCAGCATTTT. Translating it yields CASSVDADQPQHF.

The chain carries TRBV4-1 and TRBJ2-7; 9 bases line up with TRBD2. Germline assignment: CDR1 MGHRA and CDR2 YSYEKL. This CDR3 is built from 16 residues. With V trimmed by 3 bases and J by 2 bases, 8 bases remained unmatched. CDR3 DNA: TGCGCCAGCAGCCATCCAGGACTAGCGCGCACCTACGAGCAGTACTTC. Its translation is CASSHPGLARTYEQYF.

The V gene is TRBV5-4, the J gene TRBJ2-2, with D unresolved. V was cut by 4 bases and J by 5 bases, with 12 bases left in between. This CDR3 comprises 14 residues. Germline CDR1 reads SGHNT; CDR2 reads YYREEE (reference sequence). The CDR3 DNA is TGTGCCAGCAGCGCCTTTCTGGAGACCGGGGAGCTGTTTTTT. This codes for CASSAFLETGELFF.